These T cell receptor beta chains were read from a single sample in a study of shared clonotypes between healthy human individuals. Some clones are missing from TCRdb's copy, which holds only in-frame ones; the method was immunoSEQ multiplex PCR. Of roughly 2.6 million clones in the sample, roughly nine tenths were seen once. Material: naive CD4+ T cells sorted from blood. The source of these receptors is a man younger than 35 in good health. The CDR3 runs from the conserved cysteine through the conserved F or W. The D gene is left open where the match is weak.

d_gene,v_gene,j_gene,CDR3nt,CDR3aa
.,TRBV6-6,TRBJ1-1,TGTGCCAGCAGTTACTCCGTGAACACTGAAGCTTTCTTT,CASSYSVNTEAFF
.,TRBV18,TRBJ2-2,TGTGCCAGCTCACCTCAGGGTCCCCCCACCGGGGAGCTGTTTTTT,CASSPQGPPTGELFF
.,TRBV27,TRBJ2-1,TGTGCCAGCAGCGCCTACACCCGGGCCTACAATGAGCAGTTCTTC,CASSAYTRAYNEQFF
.,TRBV7-6,TRBJ2-5,TGTGCCAGCAGCTTTCAGGGTGTCGAGACCCAGTACTTC,CASSFQGVETQYF
TRBD2,TRBV4-1,TRBJ2-1,TGCGCCAGCAACCGACTAGCGGGGTCCTACAATGAGCAGTTCTTC,CASNRLAGSYNEQFF
.,TRBV5-1,TRBJ2-1,TGCGCCAGCAGCGACGGACAGTTCGGTCTCAATGAGCAGTTCTTC,CASSDGQFGLNEQFF
.,TRBV10-1,TRBJ2-2,TGCGCCAGCAGTGGACAGGTGAACACCGGGGAGCTGTTTTTT,CASSGQVNTGELFF
.,TRBV10-3,TRBJ2-6,TGTGCCATCAGTGAGGCACGGGTCTCTGGGGCCAACGTCCTGACTTTC,CAISEARVSGANVLTF
TRBD2,TRBV5-1,TRBJ2-2,TGCGCCAGCAGCGGGACTAGCGGGAGGGCCGGGACCGGGGAGCTGTTTTTT,CASSGTSGRAGTGELFF
.,TRBV18,TRBJ2-2,TGTGCCAGCTCACGTACGACAGGGAACACCGGGGAGCTGTTTTTT,CASSRTTGNTGELFF
.,TRBV11-2,TRBJ1-6,TGTGCCAGCAGCGGAGGACAGAATCAACCCCACGGTTCACCCCTCCACTTT,CASSGGQNQPHGSPLHF
.,TRBV5-1,TRBJ1-6,TGCGCCAGCAAGACTTGGACAGTTGATTCACCCCTCCACTTT,CASKTWTVDSPLHF
.,TRBV4-1,TRBJ2-1,TGCGCCAGCAGCCCAGAGCGCGCAGGGAGTAAGGATGAGCAGTTCTTC,CASSPERAGSKDEQFF
.,TRBV6-1,TRBJ1-4,TGTGCCAGCAGTGACCGGGGCGGTTGGGAAAAACTGTTTTTT,CASSDRGGWEKLFF
.,TRBV2,TRBJ2-4,TGTGCCAGCGCCTTAAACGGAAACATTCAGTACTTC,CASALNGNIQYF
.,TRBV27,TRBJ1-4,TGTGCCAGCACCCGAAAGGGACTGGGAACCTGGGGTGAAAAACTGTTTTTT,CASTRKGLGTWGEKLFF
TRBD2,TRBV15,TRBJ2-1,TGTGCCACCAGCAGAGCGGGAGGATACAATGAGCAGTTCTTC,CATSRAGGYNEQFF
.,TRBV10-3,TRBJ2-3,TGTGCCATCGCAGCTACCAACGAACCTGCTAATACGCAGTATTTT,CAIAATNEPANTQYF
.,TRBV4-3,TRBJ1-2,TGCGCCAGCAGCCAAGACCTGACGGGCGGCTACACCTTC,CASSQDLTGGYTF
.,TRBV28,TRBJ1-1,TGTGCCAGCAGCCTCAGGGGTCCGGGAGCTTTCTTT,CASSLRGPGAFF
TRBD2,TRBV10-3,TRBJ2-3,TGTGCCACCACCCGGCTGACGGGAGGTGCCTCTAGCACAGATACGCAGTATTTT,CATTRLTGGASSTDTQYF
TRBD2,TRBV7-9,TRBJ2-7,TGTGCCAGCAGCCTAACGGGCGGGAGGGTTTACGAGCAGTACTTC,CASSLTGGRVYEQYF